A few counts support the clone carrying this TCR beta chain. Its antigen is unidentified. The J segment lost 4 bases and the V segment lost 0 bases, leaving 4 bases of the junction unmatched. Germline V gene lookup returns CDR1 SGDLS and CDR2 YYNGEE. The CDR3 runs to 15 residues. The sample is drawn from a study of cytomegalovirus exposure and HLA in healthy donors. The primer mix had 60 Vbeta and 13 Jbeta primers. Generated by immunoSEQ multiplex PCR, the TCRdb table keeps only in-frame clones and is missing some. This sample has under 200,000 clones, with roughly 70% found just once. Whole-study findings and limits: More than 150 TCR beta chains were listed as cytomegalovirus-associated. A few CMV-associated chains proved CMV antigen-specific in vitro.

This receptor was taken from a woman in her 30s in good health and CMV-seronegative. V and J are TRBV9 and TRBJ1-2; TRBD1 aligns across 9 bases. Sequenced material: PBMCs. The CDR3 DNA reads TGTGCCAGCAGCGTAGAACAGGGGGCGAGCTATGGCTACACCTTC. It is translated as CASSVEQGASYGYTF. The full variable domain, in which reference TRBV9 and TRBJ1-2 provide the parts outside the CDR3, is DSGVTQTPKHLITATGQRVTLRCSPRSGDLSVYWYQQSLDQGLQFLIQYYNGEERAKGNILERFSAQQFPDLHSELNLSSLELGDSALYFCASSVEQGASYGYTFGSGTRLTVV.